The T cell receptor (beta chain) described here comes from a study of blood T cell repertoires in COVID-19. Study summary: The United States, Italy and Spain were the sources of the acute and convalescent COVID-19 samples.

In this sample, this clone turned up a few times. Trimming at V came to 5 bases and at J to 3 bases, leaving 6 bases not matched to a gene. CDR3 size: 14 residues. Germline V gene sequence: CDR1 SEHNR, CDR2 FQNEAQ (reference sequence). In the study's own analysis: Counts of nucleated cells, estimated from reference gene primer amplification, were obtained. TCRdb keeps only in-frame clones here, not all; method: immunoSEQ multiplex PCR. V, J and clone size were drawn from that table, and D and trimming were deduced from the DNA. The sample holds over 350,000 clones, roughly 89% seen once. Specimen: peripheral blood. This clonotype was obtained from a woman in her thirties with active or convalescent COVID-19. The chain uses TRBV7-9 and TRBJ2-7, with 8 nucleotides matching TRBD2. The CDR3 spells CASSRSGSRYEQYF. The CDR3, as DNA: TGTGCCAGCAGCCGGAGCGGGAGCCGCTACGAGCAGTACTTC.